These 27 T cell receptor beta chains share one sample of origin, sequenced in a study of T cell responses to AZD1222 COVID-19 vaccine. The table came from immunoSEQ multiplex PCR; TCRdb's copy has only in-frame clones and leaves some out. The sample has 140,000 or so clones; 80% to 90% are singletons. The material sequenced was peripheral blood, taken on day 0 of AZD1222 vaccination. These receptors were taken from an adult in good health.

This chain uses TRBV11-2 with TRBJ2-1, with 9 nucleotides matching TRBD1. The germline V gene encodes CDR1 SGHAT and CDR2 FQNNGV. The CDR3 spans 13 residues. V lost 5 bases, J lost 7 bases, and 3 bases stayed unmatched. CDR3 nucleotide sequence: TGTGCCAGCAGCACAGGGGGCGTGAATGAGCAGTTCTTC. This gives the protein CASSTGGVNEQFF.

The chain carries TRBV10-2 and TRBJ2-7, with 9 bases that match TRBD1. V was pared by 7 bases and J by 1 base, with 8 bases of the junction left unmatched. The CDR3 length is 15 residues. Germline CDR1 WSHSY, CDR2 SAAADI. The CDR3 spells CASIPGTGFSYEQYF. For the CDR3, the DNA is TGCGCCAGCATTCCCGGGACAGGGTTTTCCTACGAGCAGTACTTC.

The gene calls are TRBV5-6 and TRBJ2-2; possibly TRBD1 or TRBD2 for D (5 bases each). Germline V gene lookup returns CDR1 SGHDT and CDR2 YYEEEE. The germline V and J ends were trimmed by 2 bases and 7 bases, with 6 bases remaining between them. CDR3 length equals 12 residues. CDR3 sequence reads: CASSFGGGELFF. The DNA for the CDR3 is TGTGCCAGCAGCTTTGGGGGCGGGGAGCTGTTTTTT. The whole variable domain, filled in from reference TRBV5-6 and TRBJ2-2, reads DAGVTQSPTHLIKTRGQQVTLRCSPKSGHDTVSWYQQALGQGPQFIFQYYEEEERQRGNFPDRFSGHQFPNYSSELNVNALLLGDSALYLCASSFGGGELFFGEGSRLTVL.

This clone was seen only once. This chain uses TRBV5-1 with TRBJ2-3; TRBD2 aligns across 11 bases. Germline trimming cut 0 bases from V and 3 bases from J; bases unmatched to any gene: 9. CDR1 and CDR2 from the germline V gene are SGHRS and YFSETQ. CDR3 length: 18 residues. Written as DNA, the CDR3 is TGCGCCAGCAGCTTGGGTTTAGCGGGGGGGCCTAGGACAGATACGCAGTATTTT. Translation gives CASSLGLAGGPRTDTQYF.

The rearrangement links TRBV20-1 to TRBJ2-7; D is ambiguous. Trimming stripped 3 bases from V and 7 bases from J, with 7 bases between. The germline V gene encodes CDR1 DFQATT and CDR2 SNEGSKA (reference sequence). This CDR3 is built from 10 residues. The CDR3 protein is CSASMREQYF. The CDR3 region has the DNA TGCAGTGCTAGTATGAGGGAGCAGTACTTC.

CDR3 nucleotide sequence: TGTGCCAGTACATTGACAGCGAACACTGAAGCTTTCTTT. Protein: CASTLTANTEAFF. The genes are TRBV19 and TRBJ1-1; tentatively, D is TRBD1 (5 bases). V was trimmed by 7 bases and J by 1 base, leaving 10 bases between them. The CDR3 is 13 amino acids. Germline V CDR1 and CDR2: LNHDA, SQIVND (reference sequence).

The genes are TRBV5-1 and TRBJ1-2, with a tentative D call TRBD1 (6 bases). CDR1 is SGHRS, CDR2 YFSETQ, per germline. The CDR3 runs 14 residues. Trimming took off 4 bases at V and 1 base at J, with 11 bases between the two ends. CDR3 region: CASSPTDSNYGYTF. CDR3 nucleotide sequence: TGCGCCAGCAGCCCGACGGACAGTAACTATGGCTACACCTTC.

The chain links TRBV7-8 to TRBJ1-1; D is ambiguous. V was shortened by 3 bases and J by 4 bases, with 6 bases between the two germline ends. The germline CDR1 and CDR2 sequences are SGHVS and FQNEAQ. The CDR3 is made up of 12 amino acids. The CDR3 DNA is TGTGCCAGCAGCTTTTCCCGCACTGAAGCTTTCTTT. The encoded protein is CASSFSRTEAFF. Combining the CDR3 with reference TRBV7-8 and TRBJ1-1 gives the whole variable domain GAGVSQSPRYKVAKRGQDVALRCDPISGHVSLFWYQQALGQGPEFLTYFQNEAQLDKSGLPSDRFFAERPEGSVSTLKIQRTQQEDSAVYLCASSFSRTEAFFGQGTRLTVV.

A word on this clone: In the same sample, other DNA sequences code for this CDR3. The chain couples TRBV5-1 to TRBJ1-1, with unresolved D. Trimming left V 0 bases short and J 0 bases short, with 3 bases between. The CDR3 sequence is 13 residues long. Germline assignment: CDR1 SGHRS and CDR2 YFSETQ. The CDR3 region has the DNA TGCGCCAGCAGCTTGGTTGTGAACACTGAAGCTTTCTTT. This codes for CASSLVVNTEAFF.

The V gene is TRBV2, the J gene TRBJ1-4; tentatively, D is TRBD1 (6 bases). Per the germline V gene, CDR1 is SNHLY and CDR2 is FYNNEI. V shed 2 bases and J shed 8 bases, with 15 bases lying between them. CDR3 length: 15 residues. Written as DNA, the CDR3 is TGTGCCAGCAGTGAAACCCCCGGACAGCTAGAAAAACTGTTTTTT. The encoded protein is CASSETPGQLEKLFF. Using reference TRBV2 and TRBJ1-4 for the parts outside the CDR3, the full variable domain is EPEVTQTPSHQVTQMGQEVILRCVPISNHLYFYWYRQILGQKVEFLVSFYNNEISEKSEIFDDQFSVERPDGSNFTLKIRSTKLEDSAMYFCASSETPGQLEKLFFGSGTQLSVL.

This clone was seen just once. The chain employs TRBV27 and TRBJ1-5; D gene uncertain. CDR3 size: 14 residues. Germline CDR1 and CDR2: MNHEY and SMNVEV (reference sequence). The V and J ends lost 5 bases and 1 base respectively, with 9 bases between them. The chain's CDR3 is CASSPLGSNQPQHF. CDR3 bases: TGTGCCAGCAGTCCGCTGGGGAGCAATCAGCCCCAGCATTTT.

The chain couples TRBV4-2 to TRBJ2-5, with TRBD2 matching 11 bases. CDR1 is LGHNA and CDR2 is YNFKEQ in the germline V gene. This CDR3 is built from 16 residues. J was trimmed by 5 bases and V by 4 bases; bases with no gene match: 9. In DNA, the CDR3 is TGTGCCAGCAGCCTTTATCCAGGACTAGCGGGTGAGACCCAGTACTTC. It specifies CASSLYPGLAGETQYF.

The chain couples TRBV5-1 to TRBJ1-3, with no clear D. Trimming pared 6 bases from V and 0 bases from J, leaving 7 bases between. This CDR3 comprises 13 residues. Germline CDR1 is SGHRS and CDR2 is YFSETQ. CDR3 in DNA: TGCGCCAGCAACGGAGACTCTGGAAACACCATATATTTT. Protein product: CASNGDSGNTIYF.

The gene calls are TRBV2 and TRBJ2-7; 7 bases are a match to TRBD1. Germline CDR1 SNHLY, CDR2 FYNNEI. Unmatched junction bases numbered 8, after V lost 8 bases and J lost 1 base. This CDR3 has 14 residues. Here the CDR3 reads CASAGTEVSYEQYF. Here the CDR3 DNA reads TGTGCCAGCGCCGGGACAGAGGTTTCCTACGAGCAGTACTTC.

The chain uses TRBV2 and TRBJ2-7; D is uncertain. Germline CDR1 and CDR2: SNHLY and FYNNEI. Trimming removed 3 bases at V and 2 bases at J, with 5 bases between. This CDR3 is 12 amino acids long. In DNA form, the CDR3 reads TGTGCCAGCAGTGATGGCACCTACGAGCAGTACTTC. Translation: CASSDGTYEQYF.

This chain uses TRBV27 with TRBJ1-2, with D unclear. Trimming removed 5 bases at V and 8 bases at J, with 18 bases between. Looked up from germline, CDR1 is MNHEY and CDR2 is SMNVEV (reference sequence). The CDR3 has 14 residues. The CDR3 sequence: CASSPRNSRPGYTF. The CDR3 DNA is TGTGCCAGCAGTCCCCGGAACAGCCGCCCAGGCTACACCTTC.

This clone was observed a few times. This chain connects TRBV10-3 to TRBJ1-1; the D gene is possibly TRBD1 (5 bases). Per germline, CDR1 ENHRY and CDR2 SYGVKD. The germline V and J ends were trimmed by 8 bases and 3 bases, with 13 bases remaining between them. The CDR3 runs 13 residues. The CDR3 nucleotides read TGTGCCATCGGGGCGCCTTCGGACACTGAAGCTTTCTTT. Amino acids: CAIGAPSDTEAFF.

The chain is built from TRBV19 and TRBJ2-2; D ambiguous. The CDR3 covers 14 residues. Germline-derived CDR1 and CDR2 are LNHDA and SQIVND (reference sequence). Trimming took off 6 bases at V and 3 bases at J, with 11 bases between the two ends. The CDR3 DNA sequence: TGTGCCAGTAGCGGCAGACTCTACACCGGGGAGCTGTTTTTT. Translated, it gives CASSGRLYTGELFF.

The chain couples TRBV24-1 to TRBJ2-1; tentative D call: TRBD2 (5 bases). The CDR3 spans 14 residues. Trimming shortened V by 1 base and J by 6 bases, and 9 bases separated the two germline ends. Germline loops: CDR1 KGHDR, CDR2 SFDVKD. The CDR3 loop is CATSDFGLVNEQFF. The DNA for the CDR3 is TGTGCCACCAGTGATTTTGGACTTGTCAATGAGCAGTTCTTC.

The genes are TRBV5-6 and TRBJ1-5; D uncertain. This CDR3 region has 13 residues. The germline V gene encodes CDR1 SGHDT and CDR2 YYEEEE. Trimming took off 3 bases at V and 7 bases at J, with 11 bases between the two ends. In DNA, the CDR3 is TGTGCCAGCAGCTCCCGTCCTGGCCAGCCCCAGCATTTT. Its translation is CASSSRPGQPQHF. The full variable domain, with the rest looked up from reference TRBV5-6 and TRBJ1-5, is DAGVTQSPTHLIKTRGQQVTLRCSPKSGHDTVSWYQQALGQGPQFIFQYYEEEERQRGNFPDRFSGHQFPNYSSELNVNALLLGDSALYLCASSSRPGQPQHFGDGTRLSIL.

The table lists this clone with a count of one. The rearrangement joins TRBV28 to TRBJ1-2; TRBD1 matches at 7 bases. This CDR3 has 13 amino acids. CDR1 and CDR2 from the germline V gene are MDHEN and SYDVKM. J was trimmed by 2 bases and V by 4 bases; bases with no gene match: 1. The CDR3 loop reads CASSSQGNYGYTF. In nucleotides, the CDR3 is TGTGCCAGCAGTTCACAGGGGAACTATGGCTACACCTTC.

This rearrangement joins TRBV6-6 to TRBJ1-5; D gene unclear. The ends were cut back, 8 bases at V and 0 bases at J, with 11 bases in the middle. Per the germline V gene, CDR1 is MNHNY and CDR2 is SVGAGI (reference sequence). The CDR3 is 14 residues long. The CDR3 spells CASGDNYSNQPQHF. The CDR3 nucleotides are TGTGCCAGCGGAGACAACTATAGCAATCAGCCCCAGCATTTT.

The chain joins TRBV2 to TRBJ2-1; weak D call: TRBD2 (5 bases). Trimming shortened V by 10 bases and J by 6 bases, and 22 bases separated the two germline ends. The CDR3 runs 15 residues. Germline CDR1 and CDR2: SNHLY and FYNNEI. CDR3 sequence reads: CATLLNEGTLNEQFF. CDR3 bases: TGTGCCACGCTCCTAAATGAGGGCACCCTCAATGAGCAGTTCTTC.

The chain is built from TRBV7-9 and TRBJ1-1, with 9 bases fitting TRBD1. Trimming removed 5 bases from V and 0 bases from J; junction bases left unmatched: 7. CDR1 is SEHNR, CDR2 FQNEAQ, per germline (reference sequence). The CDR3 extends over 16 amino acids. DNA of the CDR3: TGTGCCAGCAGCCCGCGACAGGGGGAGGTGAACACTGAAGCTTTCTTT. Protein product: CASSPRQGEVNTEAFF.

The chain combines TRBV2 with TRBJ2-2; TRBD2 matches at 8 bases. J lost 1 base, V lost 7 bases, and 8 bases had no gene match. CDR3 length equals 16 residues. Per the germline V gene, CDR1 is SNHLY and CDR2 is FYNNEI. CDR3 DNA: TGTGCCAGCACTCCAACGGGGGGGCGGAACACCGGGGAGCTGTTTTTT. Residues: CASTPTGGRNTGELFF.

The V call is TRBV12-3 or TRBV12-4, the J call TRBJ2-3, with D unclear. V was pared by 6 bases and J by 10 bases, with 14 bases between. The CDR3 loop spans 12 amino acids. CDR3 in amino acids: CASRDGLEAQYF. The CDR3 nucleotides read TGTGCCAGCAGGGATGGGCTCGAGGCGCAGTATTTT.

The gene calls are TRBV6-5 and TRBJ2-1; 14 positions match TRBD2. CDR3 size: 15 residues. Germline loops: CDR1 MNHEY, CDR2 SVGAGI. V was pared by 6 bases and J by 7 bases, with 5 bases of the junction left unmatched. In DNA form, the CDR3 reads TGTGCCAGCAGCCAGACTAGCGGGGGGGCGAATGAGCAGTTCTTC. It is translated as CASSQTSGGANEQFF.